The TCR beta chain under discussion was sequenced for a study of blood T cell repertoires in COVID-19. In the study overall: Samples of COVID-19 (acute and convalescent) were obtained from the United States, Italy and Spain.

In the original analysis: Estimation of nucleated cell counts relied on the amplification of reference gene primers. Profiled with immunoSEQ multiplex PCR; TCRdb holds only in-frame clones, not every one. The D gene and trimming were derived from the DNA, and the V and J assignments and clone size from that table. The table has around 63,000 clones, 80% to 90% seen once. This clone has just one count. The germline V and J ends were trimmed by 6 bases and 4 bases, with 12 bases remaining between them. This CDR3 contains 13 residues. CDR1 is MNHEY, CDR2 SMNVEV, per germline (reference sequence). This TCR was sampled from an elderly woman with acute or convalescent COVID-19. Sequences were obtained from peripheral blood. This chain uses TRBV27 with TRBJ1-2; TRBD1 might be the D (6 bases). DNA of the CDR3: TGTGCCAGCAGACCCCGACAGGTCTATGGCTACACCTTC. Protein product: CASRPRQVYGYTF.